What follows is one TCR beta chain and its context. Its antigen is currently unknown. These data are taken from a study of a mutant IDH1 vaccine in newly diagnosed glioma. Study-level background: Investigators started vaccination 4-6 weeks after radiotherapy alone, or with temozolomide cycles. Among treated patients, approximately 60% were male and around 40% female, and mean age was around 40 years. Before enrollment, the patients had been treated with radiotherapy alone, temozolomide alone, or both together. Most of them had received both.

CDR1 and CDR2 from the germline V gene are SGHDT and YYEEEE. The CDR3 consists of 17 residues. Method: immunoSEQ multiplex PCR; TCRdb's copy keeps in-frame clones and lacks some. The top ten hold around 5% of the sample, which has about 84,000 clones, 81% seen once. Time point noted: week 47, end of study. Doses comprised 300 ug of mutant IDH1 20-mer peptide each, plus topical imiquimod. In weeks 1, 3, 5, 7, 11, 15, 19 and 23, patients were immunized, eight times in all. This specimen consisted of PBMCs, obtained from a glioma patient whose treatment included an IDH1 peptide vaccine. This sequence originates from a man in his forties with glioma. The chain carries TRBV5-6 and TRBJ2-5, with D unclear. The J call may not be correct, given that the DNA end is closer to TRBJ2-7. As DNA, the CDR3 is TGTGCCAGCAGCTCTGCCCTGCCCGGTTCTCTTACCTACGAGCAGTACTTC. This sequence encodes CASSSALPGSLTYEQYF.